This note documents a single TCR beta chain sequence. Its antigen is unidentified. The CDR3 is 18 amino acids. Germline lookup yields CDR1 SGHNT and CDR2 YYREEE (reference sequence). V shed 0 bases and J 4 bases; nucleotides not matched to a gene: 3. BIOMED2 TRB-A/B primer pools were used in multiplex TRB PCR. TCRdb used MiXCR to reprocess the multiplex PCR reads, holding one entry per CDR3 protein. Of about 3,100 distinct CDR3 sequences listed, over 20% are singletons. TRB was amplified from roughly 250-500 ng of blood genomic DNA. This sample was included in a study of T and B cells in COVID-19 patients. Study overall: COVID-19 patients gave peripheral blood either during active infection or after recovery. Study outcomes and limitations: In COVID-19 patients, T cell receptor beta variable and joining gene use was reportedly strongly skewed.

The source of this sequence is a human donor with active COVID-19. The specimen sequenced was blood. The chain joins TRBV5-4 to TRBJ2-2; the match to TRBD2 covers 16 bases. The CDR3 coding sequence is TGTGCCAGCAGCTTGGGGGGACTAGCGGGAGGGGTCACCGGGGAGCTGTTTTTT. Protein sequence: CASSLGGLAGGVTGELFF.